This T cell receptor (beta chain) was retrieved from a study of blood T cell repertoires in COVID-19. Study context: The United States, Italy and Spain supplied acute and convalescent COVID-19 samples.

The CDR3 extends over 14 amino acids. V was trimmed by 2 bases and J by 6 bases, leaving 11 bases between them. CDR1 and CDR2 (germline): KGHSH, LQKENI. TCRdb keeps only in-frame clones here, not all; method: immunoSEQ multiplex PCR. Found here are 200,000 or so clones, 80% to 90% of them singletons; the top ten hold roughly 13%. Specimen: peripheral blood. V usage is TRBV18 and J usage is TRBJ1-5; D is unresolved. This receptor was identified in a human donor in a cohort sampled during active COVID-19. CDR3 region: CASSPFEGVQPQHF. Written as DNA, the CDR3 is TGTGCCAGCTCACCATTCGAGGGTGTTCAGCCCCAGCATTTT.